This TCR beta chain derives from a study of human T cells and chemical hapten exposure. Regarding the study as a whole: There was a positive correlation between PT1 expanded TCR counts and patch test score. No change in TCRs above 1 in 1000 frequency was produced by DPC sensitization. There were significantly more large CDR3 similarity clusters among expanded TCRs than among controls.

Time point in this sample: patch test 2, 6 weeks after DPC sensitization. This sample's treatment: therapeutic diphenylcyclopropenone sensitization with weekly scalp DPC. In the case of this clonotype: The antigen remains unidentified.

The study's library attached unique molecular identifiers to single cDNA molecules. TCRdb itself ran the RACE reads through MiXCR, one entry per CDR3 protein. The sample lists about 140,000 distinct CDR3 sequences; about 10% were seen once. The CDR3 spans 17 residues. Trimming cost V 0 bases and J 6 bases; bases outside gene matches: 16. The germline CDR1 and CDR2 sequences are DFQATT and SNEGSKA (reference sequence). This receptor was obtained from a woman between 45 and 65 years old with alopecia areata. Some clones in this sample may be carry-over from other donors' samples. V is TRBV20-1 and J is TRBJ2-7; 8 positions match TRBD2. The material sequenced was whole blood, taken in connection with sensitization to the hapten diphenylcyclopropenone (DPC). CDR3 sequence: CSARDLSVAGRGSEQYF. DNA for the CDR3: TGCAGTGCTAGAGATCTTTCGGTAGCGGGAAGGGGCTCCGAGCAGTACTTC.